This T cell receptor (beta chain) stems from a study of blood T cell repertoires in COVID-19. Study in general: Acute and convalescent COVID-19 samples came from the United States, Italy and Spain.

The method was immunoSEQ multiplex PCR; TCRdb's version includes in-frame clones alone and lacks a portion of them. The sample lists some 250,000 clones, around 83% seen once, with roughly 5.8% in the top ten. The length of the CDR3 is 12 residues. Germline CDR1 and CDR2: SEHNR and FQNEAQ (reference sequence). Trimming shortened V by 8 bases and J by 3 bases, and 11 bases separated the two germline ends. The rearrangement links TRBV7-9 to TRBJ2-7; TRBD1 might be the D (5 bases). The sequenced sample was peripheral blood. The sequence derives from a man aged 80 or over with acute or convalescent COVID-19. The CDR3 DNA reads TGTGCCAGCCTAACGGACAACTACGAGCAGTACTTC. This gives the protein CASLTDNYEQYF.